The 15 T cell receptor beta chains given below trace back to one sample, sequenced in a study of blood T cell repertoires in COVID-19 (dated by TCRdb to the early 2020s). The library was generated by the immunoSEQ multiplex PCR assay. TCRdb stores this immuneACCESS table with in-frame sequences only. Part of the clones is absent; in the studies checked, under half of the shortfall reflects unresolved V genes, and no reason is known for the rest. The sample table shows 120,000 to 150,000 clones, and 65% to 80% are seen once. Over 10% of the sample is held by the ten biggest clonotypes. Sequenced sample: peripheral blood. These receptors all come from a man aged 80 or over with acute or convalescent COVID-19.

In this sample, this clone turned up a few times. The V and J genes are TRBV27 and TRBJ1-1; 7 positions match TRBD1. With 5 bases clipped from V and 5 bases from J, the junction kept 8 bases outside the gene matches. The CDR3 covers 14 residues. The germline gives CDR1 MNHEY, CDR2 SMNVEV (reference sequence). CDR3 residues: CASSPRQGLTEAFF. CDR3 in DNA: TGTGCCAGCAGTCCTCGACAGGGTTTGACTGAAGCTTTCTTT.

The CDR3 is CASSPTGTGRYYTF. The CDR3 region has the DNA TGTGCCAGCAGCCCTACCGGGACAGGCCGATACTACACCTTC. This sequence joins TRBV28 and TRBJ1-2; 8 nucleotides match TRBD1. CDR3 length equals 14 residues. Germline values: CDR1 MDHEN, CDR2 SYDVKM. V shed 6 bases and J 10 bases; nucleotides not matched to a gene: 13.

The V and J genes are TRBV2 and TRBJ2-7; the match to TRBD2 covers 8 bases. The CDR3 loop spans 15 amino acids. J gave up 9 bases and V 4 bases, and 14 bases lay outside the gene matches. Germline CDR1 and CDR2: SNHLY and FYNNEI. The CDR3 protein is CASSGASGGGSGQYF. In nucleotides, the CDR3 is TGTGCCAGCAGTGGGGCCAGCGGGGGAGGTTCAGGGCAGTACTTC.

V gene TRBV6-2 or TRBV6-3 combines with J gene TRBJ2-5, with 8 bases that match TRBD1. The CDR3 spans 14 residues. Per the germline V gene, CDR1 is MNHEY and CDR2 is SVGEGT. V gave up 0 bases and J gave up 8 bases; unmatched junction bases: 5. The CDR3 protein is CASSYSTGAITQYF. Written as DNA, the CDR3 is TGTGCCAGCAGTTACTCGACAGGGGCGATAACCCAGTACTTC.

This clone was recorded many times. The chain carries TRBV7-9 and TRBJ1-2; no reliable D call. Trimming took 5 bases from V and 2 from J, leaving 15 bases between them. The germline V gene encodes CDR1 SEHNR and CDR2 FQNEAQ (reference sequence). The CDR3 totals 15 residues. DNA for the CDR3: TGTGCCAGCAGCGCCTTAGGAGGTTACAACTATGGCTACACCTTC. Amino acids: CASSALGGYNYGYTF.

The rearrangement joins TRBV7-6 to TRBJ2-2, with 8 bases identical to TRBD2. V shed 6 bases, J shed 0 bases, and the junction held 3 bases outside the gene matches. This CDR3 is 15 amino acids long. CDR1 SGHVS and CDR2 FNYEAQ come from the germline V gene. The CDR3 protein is CASRRGLANTGELFF. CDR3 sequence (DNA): TGTGCCAGCAGACGGGGACTAGCGAACACCGGGGAGCTGTTTTTT.

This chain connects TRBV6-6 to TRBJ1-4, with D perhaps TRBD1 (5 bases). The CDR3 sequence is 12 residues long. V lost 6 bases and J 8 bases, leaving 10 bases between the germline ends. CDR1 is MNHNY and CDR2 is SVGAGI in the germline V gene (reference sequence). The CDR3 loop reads CASRLGVEKLFF. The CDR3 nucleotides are TGTGCCAGCAGGTTAGGGGTCGAAAAACTGTTTTTT.

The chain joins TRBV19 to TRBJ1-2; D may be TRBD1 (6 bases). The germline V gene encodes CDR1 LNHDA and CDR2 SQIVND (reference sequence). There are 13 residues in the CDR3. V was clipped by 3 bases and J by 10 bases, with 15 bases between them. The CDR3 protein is CASSMGQGLNYTF. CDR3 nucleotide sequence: TGTGCCAGTAGTATGGGGCAGGGGTTGAACTACACCTTC. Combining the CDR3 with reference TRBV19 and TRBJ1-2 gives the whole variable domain DGGITQSPKYLFRKEGQNVTLSCEQNLNHDAMYWYRQDPGQGLRLIYYSQIVNDFQKGDIAEGYSVSREKKESFPLTVTSAQKNPTAFYLCASSMGQGLNYTFGSGTRLTVV.

CDR3: CASSQDPGTGKATNEKLFF. The CDR3 DNA follows: TGCGCCAGCAGCCAAGATCCGGGGACAGGGAAAGCAACTAATGAAAAACTGTTTTTT. The chain uses TRBV4-1 and TRBJ1-4; TRBD1 matches at 9 bases. Germline assignment: CDR1 MGHRA and CDR2 YSYEKL. V lost 0 bases to trimming and J lost 0 bases; unmatched junction nucleotides: 8. The CDR3 sequence is 19 residues long.

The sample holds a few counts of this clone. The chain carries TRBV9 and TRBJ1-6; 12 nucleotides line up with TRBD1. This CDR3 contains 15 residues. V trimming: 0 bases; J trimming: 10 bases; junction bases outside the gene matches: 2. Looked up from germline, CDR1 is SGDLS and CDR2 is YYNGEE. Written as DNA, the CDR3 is TGTGCCAGCAGCGTAGGGGACAGGGGGCAATCACCCCTCCACTTT. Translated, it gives CASSVGDRGQSPLHF.

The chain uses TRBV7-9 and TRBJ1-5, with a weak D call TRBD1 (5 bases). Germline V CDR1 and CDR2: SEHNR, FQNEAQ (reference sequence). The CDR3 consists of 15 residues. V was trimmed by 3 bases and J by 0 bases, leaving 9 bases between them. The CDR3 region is CASSFGDSSNQPQHF. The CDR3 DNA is TGTGCCAGCAGCTTCGGAGACAGTAGCAATCAGCCCCAGCATTTT.

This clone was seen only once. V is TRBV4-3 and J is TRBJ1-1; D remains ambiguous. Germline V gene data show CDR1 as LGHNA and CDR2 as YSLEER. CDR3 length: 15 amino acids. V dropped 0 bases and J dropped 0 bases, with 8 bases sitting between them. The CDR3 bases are TGCGCCAGCAGCCAAGATCGAGCCTTGAACACTGAAGCTTTCTTT. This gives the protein CASSQDRALNTEAFF.

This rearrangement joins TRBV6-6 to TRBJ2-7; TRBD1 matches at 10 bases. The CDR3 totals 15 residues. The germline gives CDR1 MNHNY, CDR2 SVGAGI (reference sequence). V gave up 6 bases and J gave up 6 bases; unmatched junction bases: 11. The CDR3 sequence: CASRLTGTGVGEQYF. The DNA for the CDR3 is TGTGCCAGCAGACTTACCGGGACAGGGGTAGGCGAGCAGTACTTC.

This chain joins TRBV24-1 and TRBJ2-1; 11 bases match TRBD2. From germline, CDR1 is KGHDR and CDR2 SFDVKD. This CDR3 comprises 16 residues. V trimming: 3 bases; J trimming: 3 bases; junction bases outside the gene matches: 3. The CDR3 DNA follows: TGTGCCACCAGTGATACTAGCGGGGGCATCTACAATGAGCAGTTCTTC. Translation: CATSDTSGGIYNEQFF.

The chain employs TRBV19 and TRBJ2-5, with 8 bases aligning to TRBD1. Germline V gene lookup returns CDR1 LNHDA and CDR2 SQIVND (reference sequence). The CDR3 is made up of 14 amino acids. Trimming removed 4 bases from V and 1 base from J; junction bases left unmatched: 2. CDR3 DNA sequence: TGTGCCAGTAGTACCGGACAGGGCCAAGAGACCCAGTACTTC. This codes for CASSTGQGQETQYF.